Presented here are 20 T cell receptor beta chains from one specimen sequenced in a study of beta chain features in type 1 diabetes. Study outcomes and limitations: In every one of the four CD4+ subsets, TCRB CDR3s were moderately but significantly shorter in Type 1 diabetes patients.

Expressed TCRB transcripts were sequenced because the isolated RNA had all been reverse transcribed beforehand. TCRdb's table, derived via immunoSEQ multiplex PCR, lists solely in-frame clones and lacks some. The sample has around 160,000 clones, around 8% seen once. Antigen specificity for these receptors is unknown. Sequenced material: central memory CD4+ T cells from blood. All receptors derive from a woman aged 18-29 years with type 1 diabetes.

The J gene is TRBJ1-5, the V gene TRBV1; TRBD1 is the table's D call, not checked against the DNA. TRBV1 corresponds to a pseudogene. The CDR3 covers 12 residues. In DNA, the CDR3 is TGCACCAGCAGCAAACACAATCAGCCCCAGCATTTT. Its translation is CTSSKHNQPQHF.

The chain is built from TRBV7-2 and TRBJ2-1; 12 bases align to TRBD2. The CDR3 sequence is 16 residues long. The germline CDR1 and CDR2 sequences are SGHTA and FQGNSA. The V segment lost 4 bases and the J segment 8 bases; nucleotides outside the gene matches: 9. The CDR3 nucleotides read TGTGCCAGCAGCTACTACCTAGCGGGAGGGCCGGATGAGCAGTTCTTC. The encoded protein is CASSYYLAGGPDEQFF. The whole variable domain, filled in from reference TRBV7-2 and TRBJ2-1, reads GAGVSQSPSNKVTEKGKDVELRCDPISGHTALYWYRQSLGQGLEFLIYFQGNSAPDKSGLPSDRFSAERTGGSVSTLTIQRTQQEDSAVYLCASSYYLAGGPDEQFFGPGTRLTVL.

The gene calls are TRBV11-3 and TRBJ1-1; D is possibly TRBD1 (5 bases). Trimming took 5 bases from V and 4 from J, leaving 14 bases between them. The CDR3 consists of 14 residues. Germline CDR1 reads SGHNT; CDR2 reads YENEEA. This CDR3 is CASSQGLGTTEAFF. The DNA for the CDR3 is TGTGCCAGCAGCCAGGGACTAGGGACCACTGAAGCTTTCTTT.

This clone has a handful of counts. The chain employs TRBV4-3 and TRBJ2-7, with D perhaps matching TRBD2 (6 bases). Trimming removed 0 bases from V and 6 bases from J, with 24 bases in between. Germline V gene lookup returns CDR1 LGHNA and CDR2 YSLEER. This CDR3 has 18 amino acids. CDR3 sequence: CASSQDVSTWGVLVEQYF. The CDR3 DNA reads TGCGCCAGCAGCCAAGATGTATCTACCTGGGGGGTTCTGGTCGAGCAGTACTTC.

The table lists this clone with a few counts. The chain's CDR3 is CATSRARLAATDTQYF. Here the CDR3 DNA reads TGTGCCACCAGCAGAGCCAGACTAGCGGCCACAGATACGCAGTATTTT. The chain uses TRBV15 and TRBJ2-3, with TRBD2 matching 9 bases. The V gene end was trimmed by 1 base and the J gene end by 2 bases; junction bases not matched to a gene: 4. CDR1 is LNHNV and CDR2 is YYDKDF in the germline V gene (reference sequence). The CDR3 sequence is 16 residues long.

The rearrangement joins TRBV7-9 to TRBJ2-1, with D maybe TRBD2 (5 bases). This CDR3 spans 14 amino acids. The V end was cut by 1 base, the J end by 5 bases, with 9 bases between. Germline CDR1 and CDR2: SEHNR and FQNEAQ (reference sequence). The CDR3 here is CASSLGGRNNEQFF. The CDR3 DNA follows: TGTGCCAGCAGCTTAGGCGGGCGCAACAATGAGCAGTTCTTC.

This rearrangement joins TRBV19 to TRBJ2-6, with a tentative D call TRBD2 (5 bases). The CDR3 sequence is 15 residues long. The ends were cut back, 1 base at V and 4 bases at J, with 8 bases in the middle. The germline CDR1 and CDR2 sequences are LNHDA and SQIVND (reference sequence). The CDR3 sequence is CASSIARAGANVLTF. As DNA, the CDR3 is TGTGCCAGTAGTATAGCGAGGGCCGGGGCCAACGTCCTGACTTTC.

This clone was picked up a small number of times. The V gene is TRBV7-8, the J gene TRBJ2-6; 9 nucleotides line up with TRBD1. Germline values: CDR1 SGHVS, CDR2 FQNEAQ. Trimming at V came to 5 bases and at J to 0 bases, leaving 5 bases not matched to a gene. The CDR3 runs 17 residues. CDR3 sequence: CASSQTGGNSGANVLTF. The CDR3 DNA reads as TGTGCCAGCAGCCAGACAGGGGGAAACTCTGGGGCCAACGTCCTGACTTTC.

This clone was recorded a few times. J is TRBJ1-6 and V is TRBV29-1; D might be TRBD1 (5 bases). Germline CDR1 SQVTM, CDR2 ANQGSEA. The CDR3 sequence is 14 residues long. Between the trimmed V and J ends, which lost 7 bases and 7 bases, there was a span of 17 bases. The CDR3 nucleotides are TGCAGCGCCTCCGGGACTGGATTAAATTCACCCCTCCACTTT. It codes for CSASGTGLNSPLHF.

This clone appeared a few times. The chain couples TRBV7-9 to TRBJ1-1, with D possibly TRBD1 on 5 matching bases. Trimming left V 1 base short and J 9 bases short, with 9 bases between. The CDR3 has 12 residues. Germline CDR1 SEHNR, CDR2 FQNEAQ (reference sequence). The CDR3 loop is CASSLEGKQAFF. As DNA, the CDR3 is TGTGCCAGCAGCTTAGAGGGGAAACAAGCTTTCTTT. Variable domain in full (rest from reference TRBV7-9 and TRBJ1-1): DTGVSQNPRHKITKRGQNVTFRCDPISEHNRLYWYRQTLGQGPEFLTYFQNEAQLEKSRLLSDRFSAERPKGSFSTLEIQRTEQGDSAMYLCASSLEGKQAFFGQGTRLTVV.

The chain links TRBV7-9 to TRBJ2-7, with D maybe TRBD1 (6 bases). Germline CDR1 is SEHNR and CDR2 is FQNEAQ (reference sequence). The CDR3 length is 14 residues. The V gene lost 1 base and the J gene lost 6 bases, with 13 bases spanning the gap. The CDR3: CASSLEQGGFEQYF. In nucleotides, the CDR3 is TGTGCCAGCAGCTTAGAACAGGGCGGGTTCGAGCAGTACTTC.

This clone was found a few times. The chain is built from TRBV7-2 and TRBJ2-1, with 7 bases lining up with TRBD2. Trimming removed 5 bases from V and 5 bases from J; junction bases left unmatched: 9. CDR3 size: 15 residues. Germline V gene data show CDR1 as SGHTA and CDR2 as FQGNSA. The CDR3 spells CASSQRASGDNEQFF. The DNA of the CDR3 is TGTGCCAGCAGCCAGAGGGCTAGCGGAGACAATGAGCAGTTCTTC.

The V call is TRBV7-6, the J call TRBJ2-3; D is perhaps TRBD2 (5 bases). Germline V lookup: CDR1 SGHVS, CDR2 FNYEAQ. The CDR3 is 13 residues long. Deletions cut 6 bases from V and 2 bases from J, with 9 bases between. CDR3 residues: CASSSGSTDTQYF. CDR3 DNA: TGTGCCAGCAGTTCGGGGTCCACAGATACGCAGTATTTT.

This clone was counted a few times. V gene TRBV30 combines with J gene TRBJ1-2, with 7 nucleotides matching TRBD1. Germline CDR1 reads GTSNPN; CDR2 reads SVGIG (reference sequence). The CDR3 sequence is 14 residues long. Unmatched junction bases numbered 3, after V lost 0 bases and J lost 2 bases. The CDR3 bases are TGTGCCTGGAGTGTGAAGACAGGGAACTATGGCTACACCTTC. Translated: CAWSVKTGNYGYTF.

CDR3 in DNA: TGTGCCAGCATGGGACTAGCGGGAGATTACAATGAGCAGTTCTTC. This translates into CASMGLAGDYNEQFF. The chain recombines TRBV21-1 with TRBJ2-1; the D segment call TRBD2 is taken from the table without a DNA check. TRBV21-1 is termed a pseudogene. The CDR3 is 15 amino acids.

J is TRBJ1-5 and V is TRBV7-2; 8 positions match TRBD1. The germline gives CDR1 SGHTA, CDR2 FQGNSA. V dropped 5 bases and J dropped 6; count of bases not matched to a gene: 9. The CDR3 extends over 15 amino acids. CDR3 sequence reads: CASSPGQGGIQPQHF. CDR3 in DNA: TGTGCCAGCAGCCCCGGACAGGGAGGCATTCAGCCCCAGCATTTT.

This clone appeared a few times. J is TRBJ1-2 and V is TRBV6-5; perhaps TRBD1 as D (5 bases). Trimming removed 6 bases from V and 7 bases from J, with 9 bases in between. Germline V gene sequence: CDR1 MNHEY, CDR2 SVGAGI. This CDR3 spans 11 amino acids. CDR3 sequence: CASRAGLGYTF. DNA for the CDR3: TGTGCCAGCAGGGCAGGGCTTGGCTACACCTTC.

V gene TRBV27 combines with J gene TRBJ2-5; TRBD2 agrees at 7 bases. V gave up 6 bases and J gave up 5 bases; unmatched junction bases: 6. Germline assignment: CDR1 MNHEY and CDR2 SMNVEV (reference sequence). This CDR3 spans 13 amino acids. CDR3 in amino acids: CASRAGDRETQYF. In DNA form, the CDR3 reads TGTGCCAGCAGGGCGGGAGATCGGGAGACCCAGTACTTC.

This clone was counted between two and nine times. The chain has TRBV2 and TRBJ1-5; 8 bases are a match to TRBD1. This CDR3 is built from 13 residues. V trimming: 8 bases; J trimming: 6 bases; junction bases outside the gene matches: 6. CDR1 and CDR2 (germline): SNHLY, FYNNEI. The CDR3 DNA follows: TGTGCCAGCCATGACAGGGGCAGTCAGCCCCAGCATTTT. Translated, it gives CASHDRGSQPQHF.

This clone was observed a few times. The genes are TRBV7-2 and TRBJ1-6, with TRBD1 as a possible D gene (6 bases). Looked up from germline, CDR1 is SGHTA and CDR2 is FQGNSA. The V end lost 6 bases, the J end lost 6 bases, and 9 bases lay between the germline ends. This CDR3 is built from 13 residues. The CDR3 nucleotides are TGTGCCAGCAGACCGGACAGTAATTCACCCCTCCACTTT. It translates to CASRPDSNSPLHF.